The 14 T cell receptor beta chains below come from one sample, sequenced in a study of sequential checkpoint blockade in melanoma. Some clones are missing from TCRdb's copy, which holds only in-frame ones; the method was immunoSEQ multiplex PCR. This sample has under 20,000 clones; 73% occur once, and the top ten carry about a fifth. Treatment meaning: randomized to nivolumab then ipilimumab (arm A) or the reverse (arm B). The sample here was CD8+ T cells sorted from blood (inferred from file names), taken from a patient given nivolumab and ipilimumab in sequence. All receptors come from a human donor with melanoma.

This clone was detected only a few times. The V gene is TRBV19, the J gene TRBJ2-7; D unclear. V lost 8 bases to trimming and J lost 0 bases, with 14 bases between them. The germline CDR1 and CDR2 sequences are LNHDA and SQIVND (reference sequence). The CDR3 has 14 amino acids. CDR3 in DNA: TGTGCCAGTTCCCTGGTTGGCAGCTCCTACGAGCAGTACTTC. Translation: CASSLVGSSYEQYF. Based on the CDR3 plus reference TRBV19 and TRBJ2-7, the full variable domain is DGGITQSPKYLFRKEGQNVTLSCEQNLNHDAMYWYRQDPGQGLRLIYYSQIVNDFQKGDIAEGYSVSREKKESFPLTVTSAQKNPTAFYLCASSLVGSSYEQYFGPGTRLTVT.

There are a few counts of this clone. DNA for the CDR3: TGTGCCAGCAGTGAAGGGGCGACAGGGGGCTACGAGCAGTACTTC. Translating gives CASSEGATGGYEQYF. The chain is built from TRBV6-1 and TRBJ2-5, with TRBD1 identical over 9 bases. The assigned J gene may be wrong: the sequence end matches TRBJ2-7 better. Germline V lookup: CDR1 MNHNS, CDR2 SASEGT. CDR3 length: 15 residues.

V usage is TRBV7-2 and J usage is TRBJ2-7; no clear D. CDR1 is SGHTA, CDR2 FQGNSA, per germline. Trimming took 4 bases from V and 2 from J, leaving 18 bases between them. This CDR3 is 16 amino acids long. The DNA for the CDR3 is TGTGCCAGCAGCTATAACAGTGCTCCTGCTACCTACGAGCAGTACTTC. The encoded protein is CASSYNSAPATYEQYF. Full variable domain (outside the CDR3, taken from reference TRBV7-2 and TRBJ2-7): GAGVSQSPSNKVTEKGKDVELRCDPISGHTALYWYRQSLGQGLEFLIYFQGNSAPDKSGLPSDRFSAERTGGSVSTLTIQRTQQEDSAVYLCASSYNSAPATYEQYFGPGTRLTVT.

The gene calls are TRBV6-6 and TRBJ2-1; 10 positions agree with TRBD2. V lost 2 bases, J lost 9 bases, and 7 bases stayed unmatched. The CDR3 is made up of 15 amino acids. Germline V gene sequence: CDR1 MNHNY, CDR2 SVGAGI (reference sequence). The CDR3 DNA reads as TGTGCCAGCAGTTACAAAGCGGGAGGGCCGGGTGAGCAGTTCTTC. Translated: CASSYKAGGPGEQFF.

J is TRBJ1-1 and V is TRBV5-1; D not certain. Germline V lookup: CDR1 SGHRS, CDR2 YFSETQ. The V gene lost 0 bases and the J gene lost 5 bases, with 20 bases spanning the gap. There are 17 residues in the CDR3. CDR3 region: CASSLGVWVGPGTEAFF. The CDR3, as DNA: TGCGCCAGCAGCTTGGGGGTTTGGGTAGGGCCGGGAACTGAAGCTTTCTTT.

The chain couples TRBV27 to TRBJ1-4; 9 nucleotides align to TRBD1. The CDR3 sequence is 14 residues long. Losses at the gene ends were 3 bases for V and 6 bases for J; bases not matched to a gene: 2. The germline V gene has CDR1 MNHEY and CDR2 SMNVEV (reference sequence). The CDR3 nucleotides read TGTGCCAGCAGTTTGTACAGGGGGCATGAAAAACTGTTTTTT. Its translation: CASSLYRGHEKLFF.

This chain joins TRBV19 and TRBJ2-7; D remains unclear. The CDR3 length is 13 residues. The germline V gene has CDR1 LNHDA and CDR2 SQIVND (reference sequence). V shed 5 bases and J shed 3 bases, with 11 bases lying between them. Written as DNA, the CDR3 is TGTGCCAGTAGTGCCAGCCGGGTCTACGAGCAGTACTTC. Protein sequence: CASSASRVYEQYF.

This clone was seen once. The rearrangement links TRBV27 to TRBJ2-1, with 10 bases that match TRBD2. The ends lost 3 bases at V and 1 base at J; junction bases unmatched: 6. This CDR3 spans 17 amino acids. Per germline, CDR1 MNHEY and CDR2 SMNVEV (reference sequence). The CDR3 coding sequence is TGTGCCAGCAGTTTGGAAGCTAGCGGGGGTTCCTACAATGAGCAGTTCTTC. Protein sequence: CASSLEASGGSYNEQFF.

This chain connects TRBV7-6 to TRBJ1-4, with a tentative D call TRBD1 (5 bases). Germline loops: CDR1 SGHVS, CDR2 FNYEAQ. V was clipped by 5 bases and J by 6 bases, with 22 bases between them. The CDR3 is 17 residues long. The CDR3 spells CASSNWPGGREDEKLFF. Here the CDR3 DNA reads TGTGCCAGCAGCAATTGGCCCGGGGGACGAGAGGATGAAAAACTGTTTTTT.

This chain joins TRBV5-1 and TRBJ2-6; TRBD1 matches 8 bases. The CDR3 covers 17 residues. The germline V gene encodes CDR1 SGHRS and CDR2 YFSETQ. The V gene end was trimmed by 0 bases and the J gene end by 1 base; junction bases not matched to a gene: 3. The CDR3 DNA sequence: TGCGCCAGCAGCTTGGGGACAGGGCCTTCTGGGGCCAACGTCCTGACTTTC. Translating it yields CASSLGTGPSGANVLTF.

V and J are TRBV7-6 and TRBJ2-3; TRBD2 agrees at 9 bases. The V gene's germline CDR1 is SGHVS and CDR2 FNYEAQ. This CDR3 region has 16 residues. The junction had 5 bases not matched to a gene; V was cut back by 0 bases and J by 4 bases. In nucleotides, the CDR3 is TGTGCCAGCAGCTTAGCGGCGGGAGGGCCGTCAGATACGCAGTATTTT. Amino acids: CASSLAAGGPSDTQYF.

The rearrangement uses TRBV6-5 and TRBJ2-3; possibly TRBD2 for D (6 bases). The V end lost 0 bases, the J end lost 3 bases, and 10 bases lay between the germline ends. The CDR3 has 15 amino acids. CDR1 is MNHEY, CDR2 SVGAGI, per germline. Written as DNA, the CDR3 is TGTGCCAGCAGTTACTCGAGTGCGGGGACAGATACGCAGTATTTT. This gives the protein CASSYSSAGTDTQYF.

Here the CDR3 reads CSAGGDHTEAFF. The CDR3 coding sequence is TGCAGCGCTGGAGGGGACCACACTGAAGCTTTCTTT. The chain links TRBV29-1 to TRBJ1-1; D perhaps matches TRBD1 (5 bases). Trimming left V 7 bases short and J 3 bases short, with 12 bases between. This CDR3 spans 12 amino acids. In germline, CDR1 is SQVTM, CDR2 ANQGSEA.

The CDR3 DNA follows: TGTGCCAGTAGTGGAGGGTACGGCACTGAAGCTTTCTTT. This translates into CASSGGYGTEAFF. The chain uses TRBV19 and TRBJ1-1; D gene uncertain. The CDR3 contains 13 residues. The V gene's germline CDR1 is LNHDA and CDR2 SQIVND (reference sequence). V was pared by 5 bases and J by 4 bases, with 11 bases between.